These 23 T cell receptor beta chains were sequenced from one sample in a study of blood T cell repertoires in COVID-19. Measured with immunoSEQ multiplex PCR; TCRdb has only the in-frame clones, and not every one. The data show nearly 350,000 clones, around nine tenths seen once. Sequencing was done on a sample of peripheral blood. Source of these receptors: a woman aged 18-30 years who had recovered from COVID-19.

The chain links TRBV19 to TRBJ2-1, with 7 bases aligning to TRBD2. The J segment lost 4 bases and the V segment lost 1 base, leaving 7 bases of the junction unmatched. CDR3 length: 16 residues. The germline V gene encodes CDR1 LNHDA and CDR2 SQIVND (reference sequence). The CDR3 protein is CASSIAGGQPYNEQFF. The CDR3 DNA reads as TGTGCCAGTAGTATAGCGGGAGGCCAACCATACAATGAGCAGTTCTTC.

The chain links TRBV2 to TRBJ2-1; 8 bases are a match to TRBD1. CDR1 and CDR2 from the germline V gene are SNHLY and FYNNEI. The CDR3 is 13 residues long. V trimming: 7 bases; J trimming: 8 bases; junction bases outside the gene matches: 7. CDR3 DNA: TGTGCCAGCAATAAAGACAGGGGTGATGAGCAGTTCTTC. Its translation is CASNKDRGDEQFF.

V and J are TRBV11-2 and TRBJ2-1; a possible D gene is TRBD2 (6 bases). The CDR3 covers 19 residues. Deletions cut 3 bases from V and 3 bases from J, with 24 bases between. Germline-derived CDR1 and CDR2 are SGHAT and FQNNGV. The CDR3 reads CASSFDQRQAGVYYNEQFF. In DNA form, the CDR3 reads TGTGCCAGCAGCTTCGACCAAAGACAAGCGGGCGTCTACTACAATGAGCAGTTCTTC.

The CDR3 nucleotides read TGTGCCAGCAGCGGGCGGGCTAGCGGGAAAGAGACCCAGTACTTC. It specifies CASSGRASGKETQYF. This chain uses TRBV7-7 with TRBJ2-5; 9 bases line up with TRBD2. V dropped 5 bases and J dropped 3; count of bases not matched to a gene: 7. Germline assignment: CDR1 SSHAT and CDR2 FNYEAQ (reference sequence). The CDR3 covers 15 residues.

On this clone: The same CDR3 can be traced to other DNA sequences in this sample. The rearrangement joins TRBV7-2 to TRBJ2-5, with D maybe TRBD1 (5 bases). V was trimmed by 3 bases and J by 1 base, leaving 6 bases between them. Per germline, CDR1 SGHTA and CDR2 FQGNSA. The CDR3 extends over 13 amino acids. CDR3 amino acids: CASSLGPQETQYF. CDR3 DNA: TGTGCCAGCAGCTTGGGGCCCCAAGAGACCCAGTACTTC.

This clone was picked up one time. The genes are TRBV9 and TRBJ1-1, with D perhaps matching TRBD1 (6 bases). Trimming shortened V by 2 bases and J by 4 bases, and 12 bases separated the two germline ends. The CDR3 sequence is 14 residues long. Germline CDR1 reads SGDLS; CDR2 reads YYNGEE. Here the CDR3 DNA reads TGTGCCAGCAGCGTCCAGGGGTCAGGCACTGAAGCTTTCTTT. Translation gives CASSVQGSGTEAFF. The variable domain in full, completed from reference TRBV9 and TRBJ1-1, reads DSGVTQTPKHLITATGQRVTLRCSPRSGDLSVYWYQQSLDQGLQFLIQYYNGEERAKGNILERFSAQQFPDLHSELNLSSLELGDSALYFCASSVQGSGTEAFFGQGTRLTVV.

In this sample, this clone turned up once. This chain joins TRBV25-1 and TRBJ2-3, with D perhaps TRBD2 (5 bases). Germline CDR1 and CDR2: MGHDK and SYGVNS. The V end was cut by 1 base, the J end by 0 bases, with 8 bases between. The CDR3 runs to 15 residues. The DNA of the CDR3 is TGTGCCAGCAGTGAATCGGGCGGGAGCACAGATACGCAGTATTTT. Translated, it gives CASSESGGSTDTQYF.

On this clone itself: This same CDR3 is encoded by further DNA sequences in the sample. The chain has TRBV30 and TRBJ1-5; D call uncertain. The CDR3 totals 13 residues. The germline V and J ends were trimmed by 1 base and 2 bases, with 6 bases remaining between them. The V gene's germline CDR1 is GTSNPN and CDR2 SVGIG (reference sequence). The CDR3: CAWSGQGNQPQHF. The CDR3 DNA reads TGTGCCTGGAGTGGTCAGGGCAATCAGCCCCAGCATTTT.

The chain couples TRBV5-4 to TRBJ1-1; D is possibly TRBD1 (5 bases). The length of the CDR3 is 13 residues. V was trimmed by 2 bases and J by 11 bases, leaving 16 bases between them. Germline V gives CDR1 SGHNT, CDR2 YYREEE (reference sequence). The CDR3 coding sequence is TGTGCCAGCAGCTTCCGGGGGGAAATAAAGGCTTTCTTT. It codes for CASSFRGEIKAFF.

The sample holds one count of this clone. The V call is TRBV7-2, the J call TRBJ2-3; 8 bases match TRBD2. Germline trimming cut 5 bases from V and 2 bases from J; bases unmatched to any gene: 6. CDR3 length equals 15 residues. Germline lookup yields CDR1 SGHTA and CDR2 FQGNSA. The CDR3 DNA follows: TGTGCCAGCAGCCTTAGCGGGATTACCACAGATACGCAGTATTTT. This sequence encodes CASSLSGITTDTQYF.

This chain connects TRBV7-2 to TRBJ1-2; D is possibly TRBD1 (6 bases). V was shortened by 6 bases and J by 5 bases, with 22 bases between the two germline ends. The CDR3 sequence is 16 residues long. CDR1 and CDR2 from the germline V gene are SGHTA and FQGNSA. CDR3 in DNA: TGTGCCAGCAGGACCGCGGGTCTGGGGGCGGAATATGGCTACACCTTC. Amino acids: CASRTAGLGAEYGYTF.

CDR3 DNA sequence: TGTGCCAGCAGCCAAAGCGTGCGGCCAGCGAAACTCGGCTACACCTTC. Translated, it gives CASSQSVRPAKLGYTF. The V call is TRBV14, the J call TRBJ1-2, with D unclear. CDR3 length equals 16 residues. Germline CDR1 reads SGHDN; CDR2 reads FVKESK. V lost 2 bases and J lost 8, with 21 bases in between.

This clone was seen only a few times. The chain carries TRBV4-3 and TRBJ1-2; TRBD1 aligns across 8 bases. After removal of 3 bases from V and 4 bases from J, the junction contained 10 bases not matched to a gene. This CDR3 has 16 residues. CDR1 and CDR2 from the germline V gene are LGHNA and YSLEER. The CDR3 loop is CASSHSGTGELYGYTF. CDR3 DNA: TGCGCCAGCAGCCATTCCGGGACAGGAGAGCTCTATGGCTACACCTTC.

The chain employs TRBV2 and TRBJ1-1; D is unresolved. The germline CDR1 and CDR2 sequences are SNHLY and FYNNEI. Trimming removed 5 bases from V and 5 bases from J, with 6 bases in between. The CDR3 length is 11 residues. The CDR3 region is CASSIVTEAFF. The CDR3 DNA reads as TGTGCCAGCAGTATCGTTACTGAAGCTTTCTTT.

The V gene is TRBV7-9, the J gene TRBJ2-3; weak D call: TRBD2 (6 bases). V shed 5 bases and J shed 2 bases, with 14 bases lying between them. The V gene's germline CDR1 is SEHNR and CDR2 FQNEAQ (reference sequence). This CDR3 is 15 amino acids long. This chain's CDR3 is CASSPERAITDTQYF. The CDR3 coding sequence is TGTGCCAGCAGCCCCGAGCGGGCAATCACAGATACGCAGTATTTT.

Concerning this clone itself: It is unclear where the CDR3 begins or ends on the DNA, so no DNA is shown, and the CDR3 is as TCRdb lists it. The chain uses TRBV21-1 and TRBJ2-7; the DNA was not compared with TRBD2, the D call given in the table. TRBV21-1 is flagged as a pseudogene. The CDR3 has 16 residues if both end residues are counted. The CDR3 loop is CASSKVASGNSYEQYV.

CDR3 nucleotides: TGTGCCAGCTCCTGGGGGGTGCTCTACGGGGCTAATGAAAAACTGTTTTTT. Translated, it gives CASSWGVLYGANEKLFF. The gene calls are TRBV3-1 (or the pseudogene TRBV3-2) and TRBJ1-4, with a possible D match to TRBD1 (5 bases). V lost 8 bases and J 3 bases, leaving 22 bases between the germline ends. This CDR3 contains 17 residues. Germline CDR1 LGHDT, CDR2 YNNKEL (reference sequence).

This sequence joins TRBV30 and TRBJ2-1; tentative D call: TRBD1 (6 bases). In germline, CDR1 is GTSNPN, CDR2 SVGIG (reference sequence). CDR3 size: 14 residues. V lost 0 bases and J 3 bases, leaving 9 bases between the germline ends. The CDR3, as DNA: TGTGCCTGGAGTGTAGGGACATTCTACAATGAGCAGTTCTTC. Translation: CAWSVGTFYNEQFF.

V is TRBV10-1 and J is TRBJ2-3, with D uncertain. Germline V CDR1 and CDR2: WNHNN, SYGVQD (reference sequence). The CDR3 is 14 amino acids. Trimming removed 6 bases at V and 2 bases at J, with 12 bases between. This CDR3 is CASSPATHTDTQYF. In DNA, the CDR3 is TGCGCCAGCAGCCCAGCGACCCACACAGATACGCAGTATTTT.

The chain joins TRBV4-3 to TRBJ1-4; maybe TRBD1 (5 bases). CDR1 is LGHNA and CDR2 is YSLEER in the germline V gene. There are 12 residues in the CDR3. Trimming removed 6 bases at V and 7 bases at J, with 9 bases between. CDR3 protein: CASRGGGEKLFF. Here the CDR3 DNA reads TGCGCCAGCAGGGGGGGAGGTGAAAAACTGTTTTTT.

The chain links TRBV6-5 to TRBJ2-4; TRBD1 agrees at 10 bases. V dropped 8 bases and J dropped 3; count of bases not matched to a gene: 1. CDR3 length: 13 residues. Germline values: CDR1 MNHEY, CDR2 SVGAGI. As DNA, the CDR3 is TGTGCCAGCTGGGACAGGGGCAAAAACATTCAGTACTTC. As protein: CASWDRGKNIQYF.

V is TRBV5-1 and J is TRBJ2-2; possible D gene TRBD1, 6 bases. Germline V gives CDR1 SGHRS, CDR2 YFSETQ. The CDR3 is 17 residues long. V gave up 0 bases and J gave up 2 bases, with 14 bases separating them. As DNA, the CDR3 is TGCGCCAGCAGCTTGGACCCTAGGACAGTTAACACCGGGGAGCTGTTTTTT. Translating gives CASSLDPRTVNTGELFF.

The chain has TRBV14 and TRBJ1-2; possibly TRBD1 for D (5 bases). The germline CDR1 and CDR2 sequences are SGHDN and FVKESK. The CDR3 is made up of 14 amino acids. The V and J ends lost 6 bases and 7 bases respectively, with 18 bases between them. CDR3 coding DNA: TGTGCCAGCAGACCAACGACCGGACATATTGGCTACACCTTC. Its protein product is CASRPTTGHIGYTF.